This is a list of T cell receptor beta chains from one sample in a study of shared clonotypes between healthy human individuals. Using immunoSEQ multiplex PCR, the repertoire was profiled, and TCRdb retains in-frame clones only, with some absent. This sample has roughly 320,000 clones, with around 87% found just once. The sample was memory CD8+ T cells sorted from blood. All receptors come from a man between 18 and 35 years old in good health. Both conserved end residues are part of each CDR3. D genes are given only for firm matches. Clone sizes are given selectively: once, few, many, or a class where the clone is expanded.

>NA|TRBJ2-1|TRBV29-1|NA
CSADSLNEQFF
TGCAGCGCGGACAGCCTCAATGAGCAGTTCTTC
>many|TRBJ2-7|TRBV27|TRBD1
CASSSQGAEEQYF
TGTGCCAGCAGTTCACAGGGGGCGGAAGAGCAGTACTTC
>NA|TRBJ2-1|TRBV7-9|TRBD2
CASSPLAGEGSYNEQFF
TGTGCCAGCAGCCCGTTAGCGGGAGAGGGCTCCTACAATGAGCAGTTCTTC
>NA|TRBJ1-2|TRBV5-4|TRBD1
CASSLQGASFYGYTF
TGTGCCAGCAGCCTCCAGGGGGCATCTTTCTATGGCTACACCTTC
>NA|TRBJ2-1|TRBV5-6|TRBD1
CASSLGAGTAYNEQLF
TGTGCCAGCAGCTTGGGGGCCGGGACAGCTTACAATGAGCAGCTCTTC
>NA|TRBJ2-2|TRBV27|NA
CASSTYAGLNTGELFF
TGTGCCAGCAGTACCTATGCAGGTCTCAACACCGGGGAGCTGTTTTTT
>few|TRBJ2-3|TRBV6-5|NA
CASSYFSDTSTDTQYF
TGTGCCAGCAGTTACTTCTCCGACACTAGCACAGATACGCAGTATTTT
>NA|TRBJ1-6|TRBV4-1|NA
CASSQVSIYNSPLHF
TGCGCCAGCAGCCAAGTCTCTATCTATAATTCACCCCTCCACTTT
>once|TRBJ1-1|TRBV9|TRBD1
CATSTGVGTEAFF
TGTGCCACCTCTACAGGGGTGGGCACTGAAGCTTTCTTT
>NA|TRBJ2-7|TRBV7-2|NA
CASSPVELEQYF
TGTGCCAGCAGCCCCGTGGAACTCGAGCAGTACTTC
>NA|TRBJ1-1|TRBV30|NA
CAWSSGENVEAFF
TGTGCCTGGAGTTCAGGGGAGAATGTTGAAGCTTTCTTT
>few|TRBJ2-7|TRBV27|NA
CASSLSSRDSYEQYF
TGTGCCAGCAGTTTATCGTCGAGGGATTCCTACGAGCAGTACTTC